This T cell receptor (beta chain) stems from a study of OX40 agonist ivuxolimab in advanced cancers. Germline V CDR1 and CDR2: SNHLY, FYNNEI. Trimming removed 6 bases at V and 4 bases at J, with 4 bases between. CDR3 size: 11 residues. Sequencing used immunoSEQ multiplex PCR; TCRdb keeps in-frame clones, though not all of them. The sample includes tens of thousands of clones, more than 65% seen only once; the top ten take about 3.1%. The source is an adult with an advanced solid tumor such as melanoma, head and neck, liver or kidney cancer. The rearrangement links TRBV2 to TRBJ1-5; no clear D. The sequencing here drew on CD4+ or CD8+ T cells sorted from blood, taken in a trial of the OX40 agonist ivuxolimab. CDR3 in DNA: TGTGCCAGCAGGTTAAATCAGCCCCAGCATTTT. Amino acid sequence: CASRLNQPQHF.